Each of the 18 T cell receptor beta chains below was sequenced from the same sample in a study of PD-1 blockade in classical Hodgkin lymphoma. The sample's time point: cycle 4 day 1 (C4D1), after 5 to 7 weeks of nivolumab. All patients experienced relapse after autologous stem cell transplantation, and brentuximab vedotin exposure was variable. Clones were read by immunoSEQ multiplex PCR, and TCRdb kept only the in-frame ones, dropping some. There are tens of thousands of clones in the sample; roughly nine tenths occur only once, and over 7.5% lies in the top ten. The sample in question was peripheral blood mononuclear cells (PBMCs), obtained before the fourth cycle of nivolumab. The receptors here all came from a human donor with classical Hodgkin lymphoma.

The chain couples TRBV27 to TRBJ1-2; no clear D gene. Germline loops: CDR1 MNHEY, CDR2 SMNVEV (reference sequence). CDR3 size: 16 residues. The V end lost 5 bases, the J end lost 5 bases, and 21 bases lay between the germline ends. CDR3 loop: CASSPGGANLGYGYTF. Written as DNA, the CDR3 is TGTGCCAGCAGTCCTGGTGGCGCCAACTTGGGATATGGCTACACCTTC.

The CDR3 spells CASSVGGETQYF. In nucleotides, the CDR3 is TGTGCCAGCAGTGTGGGGGGAGAGACCCAGTACTTC. The chain carries TRBV11-2 and TRBJ2-5, with D perhaps TRBD2 (6 bases). V was cut by 6 bases and J by 4 bases, with 9 bases left in between. The CDR3 is 12 residues long. Germline V gene lookup returns CDR1 SGHAT and CDR2 FQNNGV.

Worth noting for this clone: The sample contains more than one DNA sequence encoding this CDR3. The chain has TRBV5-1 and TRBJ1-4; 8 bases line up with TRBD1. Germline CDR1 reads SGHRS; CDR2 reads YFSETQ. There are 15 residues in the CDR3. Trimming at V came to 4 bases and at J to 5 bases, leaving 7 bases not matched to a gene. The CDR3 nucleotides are TGCGCCAGCAGCCCTCAGGGGGCGACCAATGAAAAACTGTTTTTT. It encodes CASSPQGATNEKLFF.

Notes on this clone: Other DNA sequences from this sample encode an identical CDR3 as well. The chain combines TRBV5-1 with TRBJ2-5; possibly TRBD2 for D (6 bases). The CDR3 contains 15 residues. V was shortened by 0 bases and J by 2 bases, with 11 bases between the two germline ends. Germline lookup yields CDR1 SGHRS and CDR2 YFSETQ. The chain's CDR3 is CASSLGRGGQETQYF. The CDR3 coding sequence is TGCGCCAGCAGCTTGGGGAGGGGCGGGCAAGAGACCCAGTACTTC.

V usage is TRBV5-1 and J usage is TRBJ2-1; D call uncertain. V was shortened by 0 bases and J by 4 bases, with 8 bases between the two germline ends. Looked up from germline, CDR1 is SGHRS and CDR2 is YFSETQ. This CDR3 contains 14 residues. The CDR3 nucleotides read TGCGCCAGCAGCTTGGCACAGTCTTACAATGAGCAGTTCTTC. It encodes CASSLAQSYNEQFF.

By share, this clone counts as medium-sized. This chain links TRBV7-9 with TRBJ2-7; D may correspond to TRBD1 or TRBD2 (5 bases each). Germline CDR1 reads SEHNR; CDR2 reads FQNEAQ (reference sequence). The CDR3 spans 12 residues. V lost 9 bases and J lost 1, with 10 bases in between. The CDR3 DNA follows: TGTGCCAGTGGGGACGGTTCCTACGAGCAGTACTTC. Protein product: CASGDGSYEQYF.

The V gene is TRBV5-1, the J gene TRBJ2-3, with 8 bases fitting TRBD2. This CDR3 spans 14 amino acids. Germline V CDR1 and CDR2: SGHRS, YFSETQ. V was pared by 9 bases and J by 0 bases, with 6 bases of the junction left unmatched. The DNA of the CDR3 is TGCGCCACAAACGGCGGGGGGAGCACAGATACGCAGTATTTT. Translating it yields CATNGGGSTDTQYF.

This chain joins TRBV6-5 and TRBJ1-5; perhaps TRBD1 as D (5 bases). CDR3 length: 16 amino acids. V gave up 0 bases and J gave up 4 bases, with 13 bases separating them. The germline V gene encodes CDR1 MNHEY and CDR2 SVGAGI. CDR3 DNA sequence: TGTGCCAGCAGTTACTCGGGTAGGGGATTAAATCAGCCCCAGCATTTT. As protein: CASSYSGRGLNQPQHF.

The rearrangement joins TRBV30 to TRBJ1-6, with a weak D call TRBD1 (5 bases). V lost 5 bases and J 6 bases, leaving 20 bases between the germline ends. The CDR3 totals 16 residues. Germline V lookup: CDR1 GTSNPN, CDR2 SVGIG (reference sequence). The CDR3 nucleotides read TGTGCCTGGGCCAGGGACCGATCGGTGGGTAATTCACCCCTCCACTTT. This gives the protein CAWARDRSVGNSPLHF.

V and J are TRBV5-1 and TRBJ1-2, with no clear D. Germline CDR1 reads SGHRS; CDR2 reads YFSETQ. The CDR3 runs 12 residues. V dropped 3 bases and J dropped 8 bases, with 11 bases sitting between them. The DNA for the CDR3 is TGCGCCAGCAGCTCTCCGACTCGAGGCTACACCTTC. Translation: CASSSPTRGYTF.

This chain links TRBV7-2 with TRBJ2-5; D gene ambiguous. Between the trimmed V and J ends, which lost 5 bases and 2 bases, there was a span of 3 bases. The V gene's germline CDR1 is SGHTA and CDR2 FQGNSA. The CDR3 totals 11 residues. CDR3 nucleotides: TGTGCCAGCAGCCCGCAAGAGACCCAGTACTTC. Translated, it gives CASSPQETQYF.

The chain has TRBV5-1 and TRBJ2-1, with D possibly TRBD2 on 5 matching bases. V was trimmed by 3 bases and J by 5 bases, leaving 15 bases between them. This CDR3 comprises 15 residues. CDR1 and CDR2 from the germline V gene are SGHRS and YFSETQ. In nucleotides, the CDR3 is TGCGCCAGCAGCTGGAGGAGTATCAGCGACAATGAGCAGTTCTTC. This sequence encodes CASSWRSISDNEQFF.

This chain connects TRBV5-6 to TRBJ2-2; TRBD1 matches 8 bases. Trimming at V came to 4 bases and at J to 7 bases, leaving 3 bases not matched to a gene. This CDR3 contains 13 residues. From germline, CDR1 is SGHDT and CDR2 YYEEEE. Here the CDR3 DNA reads TGTGCCAGCAGCCAGGGGGCAGGCGGGGAGCTGTTTTTT. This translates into CASSQGAGGELFF. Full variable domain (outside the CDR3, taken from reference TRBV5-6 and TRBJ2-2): DAGVTQSPTHLIKTRGQQVTLRCSPKSGHDTVSWYQQALGQGPQFIFQYYEEEERQRGNFPDRFSGHQFPNYSSELNVNALLLGDSALYLCASSQGAGGELFFGEGSRLTVL.

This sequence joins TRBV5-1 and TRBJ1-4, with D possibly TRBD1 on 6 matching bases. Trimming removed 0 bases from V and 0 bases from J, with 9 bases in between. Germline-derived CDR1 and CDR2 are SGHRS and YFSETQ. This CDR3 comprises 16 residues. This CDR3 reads CASSLAGDTTNEKLFF. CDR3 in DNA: TGCGCCAGCAGCTTGGCTGGGGACACAACTAATGAAAAACTGTTTTTT. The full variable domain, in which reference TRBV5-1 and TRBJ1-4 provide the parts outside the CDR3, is KAGVTQTPRYLIKTRGQQVTLSCSPISGHRSVSWYQQTPGQGLQFLFEYFSETQRNKGNFPGRFSGRQFSNSRSEMNVSTLELGDSALYLCASSLAGDTTNEKLFFGSGTQLSVL.

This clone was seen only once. The DNA for the CDR3 is TGTGCCTGGAAGTTCGGTGCCCCACAAGAGACCCAGTACTTC. Protein: CAWKFGAPQETQYF. The chain uses TRBV30 and TRBJ2-5; D is unresolved. The V gene's germline CDR1 is GTSNPN and CDR2 SVGIG (reference sequence). This CDR3 contains 14 residues. V lost 4 bases to trimming and J lost 2 bases, with 14 bases between them.

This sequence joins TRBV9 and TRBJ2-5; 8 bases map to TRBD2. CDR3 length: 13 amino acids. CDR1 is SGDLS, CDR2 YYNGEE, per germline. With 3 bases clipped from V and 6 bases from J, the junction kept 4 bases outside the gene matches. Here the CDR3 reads CASSASGGKTQYF. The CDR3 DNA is TGTGCCAGCAGCGCAAGCGGGGGAAAGACCCAGTACTTC.

Here the CDR3 reads CAISESEGRHGYTF. The DNA of the CDR3 is TGTGCCATCAGTGAGTCTGAGGGGAGGCATGGCTACACCTTC. This sequence joins TRBV10-3 and TRBJ1-2; possibly TRBD1 for D (5 bases). V gave up 0 bases and J gave up 6 bases, with 11 bases separating them. The CDR3 loop spans 14 amino acids. Germline-derived CDR1 and CDR2 are ENHRY and SYGVKD.

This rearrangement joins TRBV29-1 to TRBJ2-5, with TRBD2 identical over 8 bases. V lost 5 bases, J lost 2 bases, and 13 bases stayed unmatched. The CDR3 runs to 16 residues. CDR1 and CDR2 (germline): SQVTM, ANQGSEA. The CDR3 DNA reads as TGCAGCGTTCTCGGGGGGGCCGCCGTACCGCAAGAGACCCAGTACTTC. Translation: CSVLGGAAVPQETQYF.